The present T cell receptor (beta chain) was sequenced within a study of T cell repertoires in cytomegalovirus infection. The wider study: Public TCR beta signatures marked donors with CMV infection and the matching HLA. The study's findings and limits: Identification of carriers of CMV plus the relevant HLA was performed using cumulative public TCR beta family frequency. HLA-C-restricted CMV-specific TCR beta clonotypes prevailed in the ex vivo response.

One entry per CDR3 protein, called by TCRdb with MiXCR from the reads. This table holds about 480,000 distinct CDR3 sequences, roughly 34% found once. The CDR3 covers 15 residues. The germline V gene has CDR1 ENHRY and CDR2 SYGVKD. V gave up 0 bases and J gave up 3 bases, with 12 bases separating them. Worth noting for this clonotype: The antigen is unknown.

The sequencing here drew on cultured PBMCs, taken from culture after CMV antigen stimulation. The TCR was taken from a human donor in good health (CMV status not recorded). Some clones in this sample may be carry-over from other donors' samples. This chain uses TRBV10-3 with TRBJ2-7; D not resolved. DNA for the CDR3: TGTGCCATCAGTGAGTCTGGCTACACCTTCTACGAGCAGTACTTC. Protein product: CAISESGYTFYEQYF.